This TCR beta chain was identified in a study of shared clonotypes between healthy human individuals. Using immunoSEQ multiplex PCR, the repertoire was profiled, and TCRdb retains in-frame clones only, with some absent. The profile covers about 1.5 million clones, with 95% to 99% appearing a single time and about 0.4% taken by the ten largest. CDR1 and CDR2 from the germline V gene are SGHTA and FQGNSA. Losses at the gene ends were 4 bases for V and 15 bases for J; bases not matched to a gene: 11. The CDR3 sequence is 14 residues long. This receptor was obtained from a man aged 25-45 years in good health. The chain uses TRBV7-2 and TRBJ2-1; 11 bases are a match to TRBD2. Sequenced input: naive CD4+ T cells sorted from blood. Subset meaning: CD45RA+ positively selected. CDR3 residues: CASSSRALAGVLFF. CDR3 nucleotide sequence: TGTGCCAGCAGCTCCCGAGCACTAGCGGGAGTCCTGTTCTTC.